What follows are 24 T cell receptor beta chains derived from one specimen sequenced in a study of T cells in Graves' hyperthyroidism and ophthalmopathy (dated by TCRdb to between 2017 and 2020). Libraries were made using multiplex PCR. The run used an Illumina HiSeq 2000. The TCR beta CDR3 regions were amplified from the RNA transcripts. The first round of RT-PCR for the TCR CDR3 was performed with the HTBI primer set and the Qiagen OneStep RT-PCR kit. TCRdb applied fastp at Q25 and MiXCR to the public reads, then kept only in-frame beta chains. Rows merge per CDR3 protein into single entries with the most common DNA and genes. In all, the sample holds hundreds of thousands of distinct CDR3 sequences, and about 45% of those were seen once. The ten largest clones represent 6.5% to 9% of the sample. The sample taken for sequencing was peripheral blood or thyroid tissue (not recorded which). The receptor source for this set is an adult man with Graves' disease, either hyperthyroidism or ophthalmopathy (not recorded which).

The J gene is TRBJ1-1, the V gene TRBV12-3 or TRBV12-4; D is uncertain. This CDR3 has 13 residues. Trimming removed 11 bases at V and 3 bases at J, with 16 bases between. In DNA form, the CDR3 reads TGTGCCGGTCTTAATGCTGGTGACACTGAAGCTTTCTTT. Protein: CAGLNAGDTEAFF.

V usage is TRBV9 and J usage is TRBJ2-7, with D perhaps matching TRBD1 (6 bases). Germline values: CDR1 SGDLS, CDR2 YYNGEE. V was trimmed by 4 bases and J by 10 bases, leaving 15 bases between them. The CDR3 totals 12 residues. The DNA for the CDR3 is TGTGCCAGCAGCCCGGACAGCTACAATCAGTACTTC. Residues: CASSPDSYNQYF.

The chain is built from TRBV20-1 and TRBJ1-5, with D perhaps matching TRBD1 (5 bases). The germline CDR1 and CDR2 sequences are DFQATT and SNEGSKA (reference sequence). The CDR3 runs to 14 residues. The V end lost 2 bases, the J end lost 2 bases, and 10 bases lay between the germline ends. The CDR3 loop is CSARQGRGNQPQHF. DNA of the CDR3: TGCAGTGCTAGACAGGGAAGGGGCAATCAGCCCCAGCATTTT.

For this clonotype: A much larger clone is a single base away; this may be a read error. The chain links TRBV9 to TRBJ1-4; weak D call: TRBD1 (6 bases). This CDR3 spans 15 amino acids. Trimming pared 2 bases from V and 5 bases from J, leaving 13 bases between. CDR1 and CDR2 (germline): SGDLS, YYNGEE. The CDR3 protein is CASSVGEGENEKLFF. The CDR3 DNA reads TGTGCCAGCAGCGTGGGAGAGGGGGAGAATGAAAAACTGTTTTTT.

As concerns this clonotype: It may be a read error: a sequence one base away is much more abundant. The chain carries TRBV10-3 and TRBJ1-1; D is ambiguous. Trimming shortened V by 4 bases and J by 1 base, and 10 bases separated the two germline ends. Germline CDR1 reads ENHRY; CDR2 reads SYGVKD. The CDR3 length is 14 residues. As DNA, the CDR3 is TGTGCCATCAGTGTTTTTCAGAAGAACACTGAAGCTTTCTTT. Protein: CAISVFQKNTEAFF.

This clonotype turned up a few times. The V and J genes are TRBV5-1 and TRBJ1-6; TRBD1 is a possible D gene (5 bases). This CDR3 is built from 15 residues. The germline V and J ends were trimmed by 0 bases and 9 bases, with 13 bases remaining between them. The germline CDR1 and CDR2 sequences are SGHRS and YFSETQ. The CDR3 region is CASSLEGARTSPLHF. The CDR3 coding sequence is TGCGCCAGCAGCTTGGAAGGGGCGAGGACTTCACCCCTCCACTTT. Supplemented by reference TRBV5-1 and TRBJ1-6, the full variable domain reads KAGVTQTPRYLIKTRGQQVTLSCSPISGHRSVSWYQQTPGQGLQFLFEYFSETQRNKGNFPGRFSGRQFSNSRSEMNVSTLELGDSALYLCASSLEGARTSPLHFGNGTRLTVT.

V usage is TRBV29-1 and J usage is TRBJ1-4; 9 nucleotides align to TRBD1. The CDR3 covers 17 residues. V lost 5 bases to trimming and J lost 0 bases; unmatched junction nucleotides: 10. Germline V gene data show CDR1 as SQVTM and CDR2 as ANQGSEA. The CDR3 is CSVFRDRAYATNEKLFF. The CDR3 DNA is TGCAGCGTTTTCCGGGACAGGGCCTATGCAACTAATGAAAAACTGTTTTTT.

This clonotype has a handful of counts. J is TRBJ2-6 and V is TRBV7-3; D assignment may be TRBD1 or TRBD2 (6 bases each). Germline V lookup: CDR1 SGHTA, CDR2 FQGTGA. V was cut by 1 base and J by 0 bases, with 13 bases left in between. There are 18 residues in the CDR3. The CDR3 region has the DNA TGTGCCAGCAGCTTAATGGGGGGCGCTTTCTCTGGGGCCAACGTCCTGACTTTC. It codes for CASSLMGGAFSGANVLTF.

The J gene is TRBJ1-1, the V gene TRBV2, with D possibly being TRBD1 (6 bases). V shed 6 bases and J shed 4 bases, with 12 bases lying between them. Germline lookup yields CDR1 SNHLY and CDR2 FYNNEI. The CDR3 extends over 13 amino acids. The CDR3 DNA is TGTGCCAGCAGCGCTGAGGGGGTCACTGAAGCTTTCTTT. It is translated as CASSAEGVTEAFF.

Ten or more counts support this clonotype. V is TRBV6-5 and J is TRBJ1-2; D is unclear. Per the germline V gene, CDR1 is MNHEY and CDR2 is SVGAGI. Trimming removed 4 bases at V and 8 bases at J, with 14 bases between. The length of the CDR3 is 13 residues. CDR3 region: CASSSEPSGGYTF. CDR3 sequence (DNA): TGTGCCAGCAGTTCGGAGCCAAGTGGCGGCTACACCTTC.

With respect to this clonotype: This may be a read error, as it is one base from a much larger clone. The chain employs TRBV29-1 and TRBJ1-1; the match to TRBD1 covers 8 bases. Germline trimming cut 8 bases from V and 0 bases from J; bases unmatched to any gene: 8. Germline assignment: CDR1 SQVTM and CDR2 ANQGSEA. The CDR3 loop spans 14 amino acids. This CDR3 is CSLRDRSMNTEAFF. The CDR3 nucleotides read TGCAGCCTCCGGGACAGGAGCATGAACACTGAAGCTTTCTTT.

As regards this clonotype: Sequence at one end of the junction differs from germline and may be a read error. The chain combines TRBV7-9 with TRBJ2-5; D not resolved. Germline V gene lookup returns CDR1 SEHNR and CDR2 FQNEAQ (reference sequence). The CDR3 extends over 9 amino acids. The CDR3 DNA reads TGTGCCAGCAGCTTACCACAGAACTTC. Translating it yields CASSLPQNF.

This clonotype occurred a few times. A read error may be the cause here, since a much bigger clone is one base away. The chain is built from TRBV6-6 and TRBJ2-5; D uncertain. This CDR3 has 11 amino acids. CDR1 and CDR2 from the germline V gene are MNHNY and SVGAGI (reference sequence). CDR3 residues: CAISPRGPQYF. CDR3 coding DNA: TGTGCCATCAGTCCTCGAGGTCCCCAGTACTTC.

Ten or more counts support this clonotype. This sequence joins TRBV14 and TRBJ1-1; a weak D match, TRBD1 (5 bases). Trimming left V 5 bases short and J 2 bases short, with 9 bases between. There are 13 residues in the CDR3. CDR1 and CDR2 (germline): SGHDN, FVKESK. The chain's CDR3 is CASSRDVNTEAFF. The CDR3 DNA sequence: TGTGCCAGCAGCAGGGACGTAAACACTGAAGCTTTCTTT.

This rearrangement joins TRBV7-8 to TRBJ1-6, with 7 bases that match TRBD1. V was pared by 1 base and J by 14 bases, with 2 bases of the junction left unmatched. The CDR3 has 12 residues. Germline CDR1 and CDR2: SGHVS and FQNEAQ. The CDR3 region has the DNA TGTGCCAGCAGCTTAGGGGGGACAGCCCTCCACTTT. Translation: CASSLGGTALHF.

The CDR3 region is CASSPEPGQGNEKLFF. The CDR3 coding sequence is TGTGCCAGCAGCCCAGAACCGGGACAGGGTAATGAAAAACTGTTTTTT. V and J are TRBV7-2 and TRBJ1-4; TRBD1 agrees at 9 bases. Trimming removed 5 bases from V and 4 bases from J; junction bases left unmatched: 8. Looked up from germline, CDR1 is SGHTA and CDR2 is FQGNSA. The CDR3 is made up of 16 amino acids.

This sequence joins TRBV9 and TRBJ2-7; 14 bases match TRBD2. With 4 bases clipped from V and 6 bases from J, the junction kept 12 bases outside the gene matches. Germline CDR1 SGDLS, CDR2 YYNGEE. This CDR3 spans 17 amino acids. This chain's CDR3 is CASSLPAGLAGGGEQYF. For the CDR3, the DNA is TGTGCCAGCAGCCTCCCAGCCGGACTAGCGGGAGGAGGCGAGCAGTACTTC.

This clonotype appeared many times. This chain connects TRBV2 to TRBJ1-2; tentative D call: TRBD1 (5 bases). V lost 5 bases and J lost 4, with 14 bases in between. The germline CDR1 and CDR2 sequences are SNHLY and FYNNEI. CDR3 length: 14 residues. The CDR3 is CASSPVRDVYGYTF. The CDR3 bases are TGTGCCAGCAGTCCCGTGAGGGACGTCTATGGCTACACCTTC.

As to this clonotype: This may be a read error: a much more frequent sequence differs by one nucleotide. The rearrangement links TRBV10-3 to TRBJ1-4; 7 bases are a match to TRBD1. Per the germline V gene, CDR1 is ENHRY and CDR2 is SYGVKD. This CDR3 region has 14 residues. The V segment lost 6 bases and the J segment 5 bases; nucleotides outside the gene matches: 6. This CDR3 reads CAISPGQLNEKLFF. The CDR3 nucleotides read TGTGCCATCAGCCCGGGACAGTTAAATGAAAAACTGTTTTTT.

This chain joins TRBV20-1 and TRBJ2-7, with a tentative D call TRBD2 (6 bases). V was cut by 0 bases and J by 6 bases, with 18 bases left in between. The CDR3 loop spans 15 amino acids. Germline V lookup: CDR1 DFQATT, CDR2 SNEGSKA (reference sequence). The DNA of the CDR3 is TGCAGTGCTAGAGATCCCGGGGCCATTAGCGGCGAGCAGTACTTC. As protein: CSARDPGAISGEQYF.

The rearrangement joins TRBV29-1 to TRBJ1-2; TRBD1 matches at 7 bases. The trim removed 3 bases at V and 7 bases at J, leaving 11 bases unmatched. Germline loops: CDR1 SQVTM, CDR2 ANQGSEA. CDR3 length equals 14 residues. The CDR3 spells CSVETYRQGSGYTF. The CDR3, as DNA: TGCAGCGTTGAGACCTACCGACAGGGCTCTGGCTACACCTTC.

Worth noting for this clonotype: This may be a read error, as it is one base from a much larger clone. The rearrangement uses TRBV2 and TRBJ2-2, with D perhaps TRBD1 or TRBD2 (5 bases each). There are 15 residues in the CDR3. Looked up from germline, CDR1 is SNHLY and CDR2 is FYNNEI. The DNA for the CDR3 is TGTGCCAGCAATCTTGTCGGGGCGCTATCCGGGGAGCTGGTTTTT. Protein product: CASNLVGALSGELVF.

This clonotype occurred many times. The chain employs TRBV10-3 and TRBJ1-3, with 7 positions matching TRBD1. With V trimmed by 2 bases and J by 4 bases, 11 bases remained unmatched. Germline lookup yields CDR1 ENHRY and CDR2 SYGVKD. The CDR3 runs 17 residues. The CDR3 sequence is CAISERGTALSGNTIYF. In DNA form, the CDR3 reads TGTGCCATCAGTGAGAGGGGGACAGCTCTTTCCGGAAACACCATATATTTT.

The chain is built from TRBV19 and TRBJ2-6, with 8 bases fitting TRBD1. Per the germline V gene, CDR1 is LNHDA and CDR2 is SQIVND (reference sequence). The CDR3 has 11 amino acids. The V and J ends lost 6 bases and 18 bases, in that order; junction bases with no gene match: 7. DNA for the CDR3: TGTGCCAGTAGCTCGGCCGGGACAGGGACTTTC. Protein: CASSSAGTGTF.